This passage covers 2 T cell receptor beta chains from one sample sequenced in a study of CD8 T cells in ankylosing spondylitis (dated by TCRdb to 2016 to 2017). What the authors observed across the whole study: Blood from ankylosing spondylitis patients appeared to be characterized by a TCR beta motif composed of several highly homologous amino acid variants.

The library was produced with 5' RACE. The reads were generated on an Illumina HiSeq 2500. The public reads were quality trimmed at Q25 with fastp and then assembled into clones with MiXCR by TCRdb, keeping productive beta chains. Every CDR3 protein is listed once, alongside the most common genes and DNA of its rows. Here the sample has 470,000 or so distinct CDR3 sequences; 25% to 30% occur a single time. Of the sample, 0.89% falls within the top ten clones. These receptors have no identified antigens. Sequencing input: blood, either unsorted or a sorted T cell fraction (not recorded which). These receptors were collected from a male donor with ankylosing spondylitis.

This clonotype was counted only a few times. The chain has TRBV10-3 and TRBJ1-2, with D hard to call. Trimming stripped 3 bases from V and 0 bases from J, with 8 bases between. Germline V gene lookup returns CDR1 ENHRY and CDR2 SYGVKD. CDR3 size: 14 residues. CDR3 bases: TGTGCCATCAGTGAATCCAGAGCTAACTATGGCTACACCTTC. It specifies CAISESRANYGYTF.

The chain uses TRBV6-1 and TRBJ2-1, with 13 nucleotides matching TRBD2. The trim removed 4 bases at V and 5 bases at J, leaving 8 bases unmatched. CDR1 is MNHNS, CDR2 SASEGT, per germline. The CDR3 is made up of 17 amino acids. The CDR3 DNA follows: TGTGCCAGCAGTGTGCGCCCCGGGACTAGCGGGAACAATGAGCAGTTCTTC. This codes for CASSVRPGTSGNNEQFF.